Each of the 10 T cell receptor beta chains below was sequenced from the same sample in a study of control samples from healthy donors and cancer patients. Sequencing used immunoSEQ multiplex PCR; TCRdb keeps in-frame clones, though not all of them. The sample lists 400,000 to 450,000 clones, around 90% seen once, with about 6.3% in the top ten. The sample consisted of PBMCs. Source of these receptors: a man aged 35-49 years with head and neck cancer.

The chain joins TRBV28 to TRBJ2-1; D is unclear. Germline V gives CDR1 MDHEN, CDR2 SYDVKM. Trimming stripped 3 bases from V and 0 bases from J, with 6 bases between. The CDR3 runs to 14 residues. The CDR3 coding sequence is TGTGCCAGCAGTTTGGAAAGCTCCTACAATGAGCAGTTCTTC. It translates to CASSLESSYNEQFF.

The rearrangement joins TRBV5-1 to TRBJ2-7; D gene ambiguous. CDR1 is SGHRS, CDR2 YFSETQ, per germline. The CDR3 contains 14 residues. Trimming stripped 4 bases from V and 3 bases from J, with 14 bases between. CDR3: CASSIPADGYEQYF. Here the CDR3 DNA reads TGCGCCAGCAGCATACCAGCCGACGGCTACGAGCAGTACTTC.

Of note for this clone: This sample also contains other DNA sequences that code for the same CDR3. The J gene is TRBJ2-5, the V gene TRBV28; TRBD1 matches at 11 bases. The ends lost 3 bases at V and 2 bases at J; junction bases unmatched: 5. Germline CDR1 is MDHEN and CDR2 is SYDVKM. The CDR3 length is 16 residues. Here the CDR3 DNA reads TGTGCCAGCAGTTTCCCTGGGACAGGGGGACAAGAGACCCAGTACTTC. As protein: CASSFPGTGGQETQYF.

This sequence joins TRBV30 and TRBJ2-2; 9 nucleotides match TRBD1. This CDR3 has 16 residues. Germline V gene lookup returns CDR1 GTSNPN and CDR2 SVGIG (reference sequence). V shed 2 bases and J 7 bases; nucleotides not matched to a gene: 11. CDR3 bases: TGTGCCTGGAGTTTGGGACAGGGCCTGCCCCACGGGGAGCTGTTTTTT. Residues: CAWSLGQGLPHGELFF. Supplemented by reference TRBV30 and TRBJ2-2, the full variable domain reads SQTIHQWPATLVQPVGSPLSLECTVEGTSNPNLYWYRQAAGRGLQLLFYSVGIGQISSEVPQNLSASRPQDRQFILSSKKLLLSDSGFYLCAWSLGQGLPHGELFFGEGSRLTVL.

Concerning this clone: One end of the junction does not line up with germline, which may come from a read error. V usage is TRBV19 and J usage is TRBJ2-3; TRBD1 is a possible D gene (5 bases). CDR3 length: 13 residues. From germline, CDR1 is LNHDA and CDR2 SQIVND (reference sequence). CDR3 sequence reads: CASRTLGADTQYF. CDR3 DNA sequence: TGTGCCAGTAGAACTTTAGGGGCAGACACGCAGTATTTT.

V is TRBV15 and J is TRBJ2-3; the match to TRBD2 covers 8 bases. The V gene end was trimmed by 0 bases and the J gene end by 3 bases; junction bases not matched to a gene: 5. The CDR3 extends over 16 amino acids. Per germline, CDR1 LNHNV and CDR2 YYDKDF (reference sequence). The CDR3 nucleotides read TGTGCCACCAGCAGAGATCGGGCTAGCGGGACAGATACGCAGTATTTT. Its translation is CATSRDRASGTDTQYF.

CDR3 sequence reads: CASSITQGNTEAFF. DNA of the CDR3: TGCGCCAGCAGCATAACGCAGGGGAACACTGAAGCTTTCTTT. V and J are TRBV5-1 and TRBJ1-1; TRBD1 is a possible D gene (5 bases). The CDR3 length is 14 residues. The ends were cut back, 4 bases at V and 1 base at J, with 11 bases in the middle. From germline, CDR1 is SGHRS and CDR2 YFSETQ.

The rearrangement joins TRBV6-4 to TRBJ2-3; 10 bases match TRBD2. The junction had 3 bases not matched to a gene; V was cut back by 3 bases and J by 3 bases. Germline assignment: CDR1 MRHNA and CDR2 SNTAGT. This CDR3 has 15 residues. CDR3 nucleotide sequence: TGTGCCAGCAGTGAAGGGACTAGCGCGACAGATACGCAGTATTTT. It yields the protein CASSEGTSATDTQYF.

The chain recombines TRBV27 with TRBJ2-1; no clear D gene. The CDR3 loop spans 16 amino acids. In germline, CDR1 is MNHEY, CDR2 SMNVEV (reference sequence). V was clipped by 5 bases and J by 2 bases, with 16 bases between them. For the CDR3, the DNA is TGTGCCAGCAGTGTCCCCTTCCGAGGAGCCTACAATGAGCAGTTCTTC. Translated, it gives CASSVPFRGAYNEQFF.

This chain links TRBV30 with TRBJ2-1; D is uncertain. Germline CDR1 is GTSNPN and CDR2 is SVGIG (reference sequence). V was pared by 2 bases and J by 2 bases, with 10 bases between. The CDR3 totals 14 residues. CDR3 DNA sequence: TGTGCCTGGAGTCCCTGGGCCCCCTACAATGAGCAGTTCTTC. It specifies CAWSPWAPYNEQFF. The full variable domain, in which reference TRBV30 and TRBJ2-1 provide the parts outside the CDR3, is SQTIHQWPATLVQPVGSPLSLECTVEGTSNPNLYWYRQAAGRGLQLLFYSVGIGQISSEVPQNLSASRPQDRQFILSSKKLLLSDSGFYLCAWSPWAPYNEQFFGPGTRLTVL.